This note documents a single T cell receptor (beta chain) sequence. This entry is derived from a study of OX40 agonist ivuxolimab in advanced cancers. Generated by immunoSEQ multiplex PCR, the TCRdb table keeps only in-frame clones and is missing some. Here the sample spans around 9,900 clones, roughly three quarters being singletons. From germline, CDR1 is MNHEY and CDR2 SMNVEV (reference sequence). The CDR3 length is 14 residues. Trimming pared 3 bases from V and 1 base from J, leaving 10 bases between. Specimen: CD4+ or CD8+ T cells sorted from blood, collected in a trial of the OX40 agonist ivuxolimab. This chain uses TRBV27 with TRBJ2-7; D might be TRBD1 (6 bases). The source is an adult with an advanced solid tumor such as melanoma, head and neck, liver or kidney cancer. CDR3 nucleotides: TGTGCCAGCAGTTTTCGGACAGAGTCCTACGAGCAGTACTTC. The encoded protein is CASSFRTESYEQYF.